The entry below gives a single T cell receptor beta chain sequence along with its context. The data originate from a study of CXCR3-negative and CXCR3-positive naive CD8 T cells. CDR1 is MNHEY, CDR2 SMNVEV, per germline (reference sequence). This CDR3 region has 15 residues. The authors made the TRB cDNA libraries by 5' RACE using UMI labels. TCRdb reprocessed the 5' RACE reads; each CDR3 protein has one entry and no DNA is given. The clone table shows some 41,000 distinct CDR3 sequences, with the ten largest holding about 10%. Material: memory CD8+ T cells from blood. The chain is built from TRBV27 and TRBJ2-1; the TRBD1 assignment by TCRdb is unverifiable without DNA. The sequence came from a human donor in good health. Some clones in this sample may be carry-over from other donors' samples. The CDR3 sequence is CASSHRDRVLYEQFF.